This T cell receptor beta chain was profiled in a study of neurological immune-mediated disorders. General study findings and limits: Multiple sclerosis was found to have the least TCR clonal expansion, below healthy controls, and HTLV-1-associated myelopathy the most.

Documented time point: longitudinal time-point 3. Unsorted libraries were generated from 2 million PBMCs held at -80 degrees C. The CDR3 extends over 16 amino acids. Germline CDR1 is LNHNV and CDR2 is YYDKDF (reference sequence). Trimming shortened V by 1 base and J by 2 bases, and 12 bases separated the two germline ends. Via MiXCR, TCRdb re-called the 5' RACE reads, giving one row per CDR3 protein. The sample includes some 89,000 distinct CDR3 sequences, under 4.5% of them seen just once. About this clonotype: Antigen unknown.

The sequence was collected from a woman aged 55 to 70 with multiple sclerosis. V is TRBV15 and J is TRBJ1-5; TRBD1 is a possible D gene (6 bases). Source material: PBMCs. CDR3 DNA: TGTGCCACCAGCAGAGTTGGGGGGGCAGGCAATCAGCCCCAGCATTTT. It codes for CATSRVGGAGNQPQHF.